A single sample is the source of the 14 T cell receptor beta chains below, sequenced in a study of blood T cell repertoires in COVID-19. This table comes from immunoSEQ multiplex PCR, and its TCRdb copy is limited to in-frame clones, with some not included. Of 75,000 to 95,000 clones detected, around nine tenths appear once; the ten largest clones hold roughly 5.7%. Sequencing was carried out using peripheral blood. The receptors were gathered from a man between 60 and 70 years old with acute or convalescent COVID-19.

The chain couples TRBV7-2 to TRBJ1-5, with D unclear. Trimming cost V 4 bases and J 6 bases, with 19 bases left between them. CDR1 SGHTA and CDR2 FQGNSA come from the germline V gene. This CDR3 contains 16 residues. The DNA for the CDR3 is TGTGCCAGCAGCTCGCAAATTCAGCCGGGTAGTCAGCCCCAGCATTTT. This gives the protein CASSSQIQPGSQPQHF.

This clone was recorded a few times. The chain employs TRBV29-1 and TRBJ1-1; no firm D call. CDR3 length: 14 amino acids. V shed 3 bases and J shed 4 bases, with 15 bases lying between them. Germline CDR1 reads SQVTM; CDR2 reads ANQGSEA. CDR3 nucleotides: TGCAGCGTTGAGGGCAGGTTGAGTACCACTGAAGCTTTCTTT. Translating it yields CSVEGRLSTTEAFF. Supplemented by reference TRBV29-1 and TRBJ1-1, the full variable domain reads SAVISQKPSRDICQRGTSLTIQCQVDSQVTMMFWYRQQPGQSLTLIATANQGSEATYESGFVIDKFPISRPNLTFSTLTVSNMSPEDSSIYLCSVEGRLSTTEAFFGQGTRLTVV.

The CDR3 DNA sequence: TGTGCCAGCAGCAACCAGTTCCCGGGACTAGAAAGGGCGCAGTACTTC. Encoded protein: CASSNQFPGLERAQYF. J is TRBJ2-7 and V is TRBV28; 8 bases are a match to TRBD2. This CDR3 has 16 amino acids. CDR1 is MDHEN and CDR2 is SYDVKM in the germline V gene. After removal of 6 bases from V and 9 bases from J, the junction contained 19 bases not matched to a gene.

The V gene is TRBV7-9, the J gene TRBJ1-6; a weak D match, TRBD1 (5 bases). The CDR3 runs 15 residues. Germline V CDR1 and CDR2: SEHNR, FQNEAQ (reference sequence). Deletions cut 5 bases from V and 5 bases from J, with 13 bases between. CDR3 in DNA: TGTGCCAGCAGCCCGATGGGGGGGAATAATTCACCCCTCCACTTT. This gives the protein CASSPMGGNNSPLHF.

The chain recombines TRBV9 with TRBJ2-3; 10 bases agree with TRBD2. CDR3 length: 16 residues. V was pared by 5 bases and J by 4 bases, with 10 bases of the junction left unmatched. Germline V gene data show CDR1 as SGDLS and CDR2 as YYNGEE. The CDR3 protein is CASRQPGLAFSDTQYF. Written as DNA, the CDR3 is TGTGCCAGCAGACAGCCGGGACTAGCGTTTTCAGATACGCAGTATTTT.

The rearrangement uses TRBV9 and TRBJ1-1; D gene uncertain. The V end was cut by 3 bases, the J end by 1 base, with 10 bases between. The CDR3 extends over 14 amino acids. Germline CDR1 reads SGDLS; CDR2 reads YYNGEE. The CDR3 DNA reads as TGTGCCAGCAGCGCCTCATGGGCGAACACTGAAGCTTTCTTT. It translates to CASSASWANTEAFF. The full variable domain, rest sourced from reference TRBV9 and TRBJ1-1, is DSGVTQTPKHLITATGQRVTLRCSPRSGDLSVYWYQQSLDQGLQFLIQYYNGEERAKGNILERFSAQQFPDLHSELNLSSLELGDSALYFCASSASWANTEAFFGQGTRLTVV.

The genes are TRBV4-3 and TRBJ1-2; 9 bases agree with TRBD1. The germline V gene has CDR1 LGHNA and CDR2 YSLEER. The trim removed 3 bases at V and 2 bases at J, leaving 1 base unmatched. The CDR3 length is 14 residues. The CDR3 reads CASSQDRGNYGYTF. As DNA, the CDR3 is TGCGCCAGCAGCCAGGACAGGGGAAACTATGGCTACACCTTC.

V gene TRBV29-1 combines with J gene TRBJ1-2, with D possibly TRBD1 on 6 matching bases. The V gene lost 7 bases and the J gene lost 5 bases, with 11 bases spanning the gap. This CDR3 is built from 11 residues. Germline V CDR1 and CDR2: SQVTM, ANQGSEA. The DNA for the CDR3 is TGCAGCGCCCAGGACAGTTATGGCTACACCTTC. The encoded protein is CSAQDSYGYTF.

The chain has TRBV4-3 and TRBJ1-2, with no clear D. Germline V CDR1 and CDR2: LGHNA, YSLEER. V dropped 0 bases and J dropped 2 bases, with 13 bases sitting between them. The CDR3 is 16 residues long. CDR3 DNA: TGCGCCAGCAGCCAAGATGAGGGTATCCGGAACTATGGCTACACCTTC. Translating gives CASSQDEGIRNYGYTF.

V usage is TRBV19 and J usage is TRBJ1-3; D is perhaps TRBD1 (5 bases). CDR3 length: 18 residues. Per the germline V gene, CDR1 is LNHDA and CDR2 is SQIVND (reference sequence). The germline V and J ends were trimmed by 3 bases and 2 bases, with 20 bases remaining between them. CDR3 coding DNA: TGTGCCAGTAGTATCGGGGAGATACCGGGACTGACTGGAAACACCATATATTTT. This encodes CASSIGEIPGLTGNTIYF.

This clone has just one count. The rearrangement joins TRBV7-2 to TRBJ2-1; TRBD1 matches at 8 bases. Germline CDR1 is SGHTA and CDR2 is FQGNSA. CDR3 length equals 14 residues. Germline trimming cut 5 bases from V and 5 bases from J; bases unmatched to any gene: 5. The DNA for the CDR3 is TGTGCCAGCAGCATGGACAGGGCGAACAATGAGCAGTTCTTC. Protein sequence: CASSMDRANNEQFF.

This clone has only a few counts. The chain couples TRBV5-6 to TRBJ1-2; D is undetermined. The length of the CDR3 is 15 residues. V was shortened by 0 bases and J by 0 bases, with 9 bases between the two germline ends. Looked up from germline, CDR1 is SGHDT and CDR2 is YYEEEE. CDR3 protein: CASSLAQYTNYGYTF. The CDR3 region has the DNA TGTGCCAGCAGCTTGGCACAATATACTAACTATGGCTACACCTTC. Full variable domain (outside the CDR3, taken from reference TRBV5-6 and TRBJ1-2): DAGVTQSPTHLIKTRGQQVTLRCSPKSGHDTVSWYQQALGQGPQFIFQYYEEEERQRGNFPDRFSGHQFPNYSSELNVNALLLGDSALYLCASSLAQYTNYGYTFGSGTRLTVV.

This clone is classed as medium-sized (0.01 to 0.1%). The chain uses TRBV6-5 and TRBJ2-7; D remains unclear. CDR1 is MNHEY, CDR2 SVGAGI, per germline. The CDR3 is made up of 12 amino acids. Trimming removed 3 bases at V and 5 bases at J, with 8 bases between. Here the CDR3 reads CASSYVGHEQYF. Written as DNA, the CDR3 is TGTGCCAGCAGTTATGTGGGCCACGAGCAGTACTTC.

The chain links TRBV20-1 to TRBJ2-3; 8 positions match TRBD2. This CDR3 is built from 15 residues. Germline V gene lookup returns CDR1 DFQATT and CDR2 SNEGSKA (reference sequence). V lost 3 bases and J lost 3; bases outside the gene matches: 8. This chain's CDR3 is CSASRGGGTTDTQYF. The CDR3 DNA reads TGCAGTGCTAGTAGGGGCGGGGGGACTACAGATACGCAGTATTTT.